The clone carrying this TCR beta chain has a handful of counts. Its antigen is still unknown. This entry comes from a study of T cells in Graves' hyperthyroidism and ophthalmopathy. Findings and caveats of the study: Blood also contained most expanded thyroid clonotypes above 0.001.

Using RNA transcripts as the source, TCR beta CDR3 regions were amplified. When the TCR CDR3 underwent first-round RT-PCR, the HTBI primer set was used. TCRdb called the multiplex PCR reads again in MiXCR, with one record for every CDR3 protein. The sample lists about 640,000 distinct CDR3 sequences, more than 20% occurring once. This sequence originates from a man aged 30-40 years with Graves' ophthalmopathy. What was sequenced was blood.

The CDR3 spells CAISGPGQGDTEAFF. The CDR3 nucleotides read TGTGCCATCAGTGGACCGGGACAGGGGGACACTGAAGCTTTCTTT. V and J are TRBV10-3 and TRBJ1-1; 11 nucleotides agree with TRBD1. V lost 4 bases, J lost 3 bases, and 4 bases stayed unmatched. Per the germline V gene, CDR1 is ENHRY and CDR2 is SYGVKD. This CDR3 is built from 15 residues.